Presented here are 20 T cell receptor beta chains from one specimen sequenced in a study of CD8+ T cells in alopecia areata. Treatment meaning: oral pan-JAK inhibitor, 5-10 mg twice daily. Extraction of RNA preceded its reverse transcription into cDNA, which served as the sequencing template. Sequencing used immunoSEQ multiplex PCR; TCRdb keeps in-frame clones, though not all of them. The data show roughly 190,000 clones, less than 70% seen once. Specimen: CD4+ T cells sorted from blood, collected between weeks 47 and 50, from a patient treated with tofacitinib. These receptors originate from a human donor with alopecia areata.

The chain employs TRBV7-9 and TRBJ1-2; D ambiguous. The CDR3 contains 13 residues. CDR1 is SEHNR and CDR2 is FQNEAQ in the germline V gene (reference sequence). V was shortened by 1 base and J by 2 bases, with 5 bases between the two germline ends. Here the CDR3 reads CASSLGRNYGYTF. CDR3 in DNA: TGTGCCAGCAGCTTAGGCAGGAACTATGGCTACACCTTC.

In this sample, this clone turned up a few times. V and J are TRBV19 and TRBJ2-5; 9 bases match TRBD2. The trim removed 3 bases at V and 1 base at J, leaving 3 bases unmatched. This CDR3 is built from 15 residues. CDR1 LNHDA and CDR2 SQIVND come from the germline V gene (reference sequence). As DNA, the CDR3 is TGTGCCAGTAGTATCCCAGCGGGGGGCCAAGAGACCCAGTACTTC. Encoded protein: CASSIPAGGQETQYF.

The chain has TRBV7-2 and TRBJ1-2; D gene uncertain. With 7 bases removed from V and 8 bases from J, the gap between germline ends came to 20 bases. The CDR3 covers 14 residues. CDR1 is SGHTA, CDR2 FQGNSA, per germline. Written as DNA, the CDR3 is TGTGCCAGCACCCCTGAGGGAGTAATGTTCGGCTACACCTTC. Amino acids: CASTPEGVMFGYTF. Based on the CDR3 plus reference TRBV7-2 and TRBJ1-2, the full variable domain is GAGVSQSPSNKVTEKGKDVELRCDPISGHTALYWYRQSLGQGLEFLIYFQGNSAPDKSGLPSDRFSAERTGGSVSTLTIQRTQQEDSAVYLCASTPEGVMFGYTFGSGTRLTVV.

V usage is TRBV5-4 and J usage is TRBJ1-1; D uncertain. Trimming shortened V by 3 bases and J by 11 bases, and 17 bases separated the two germline ends. The CDR3 runs to 13 residues. Per germline, CDR1 SGHNT and CDR2 YYREEE (reference sequence). CDR3 sequence: CASSSNPTAPAFF. CDR3 in DNA: TGTGCCAGCAGCTCCAACCCGACGGCCCCGGCTTTCTTT. The full variable domain, completed using reference TRBV5-4 and TRBJ1-1, is ETGVTQSPTHLIKTRGQQVTLRCSSQSGHNTVSWYQQALGQGPQFIFQYYREEENGRGNFPPRFSGLQFPNYSSELNVNALELDDSALYLCASSSNPTAPAFFGQGTRLTVV.

The chain links TRBV5-1 to TRBJ1-1, with D possibly being TRBD1 (5 bases). CDR3 length equals 14 residues. V was cut by 1 base and J by 4 bases, with 11 bases left in between. The germline V gene has CDR1 SGHRS and CDR2 YFSETQ. CDR3 amino acids: CASSLLGGGTEAFF. Written as DNA, the CDR3 is TGCGCCAGCAGCTTGTTGGGGGGAGGCACTGAAGCTTTCTTT. Full variable domain (outside the CDR3, taken from reference TRBV5-1 and TRBJ1-1): KAGVTQTPRYLIKTRGQQVTLSCSPISGHRSVSWYQQTPGQGLQFLFEYFSETQRNKGNFPGRFSGRQFSNSRSEMNVSTLELGDSALYLCASSLLGGGTEAFFGQGTRLTVV.

The rearrangement links TRBV10-3 to TRBJ2-7; D might be TRBD2 (6 bases). The CDR3 loop spans 16 amino acids. CDR1 is ENHRY, CDR2 SYGVKD, per germline. The germline V and J ends were trimmed by 2 bases and 0 bases, with 14 bases remaining between them. CDR3 nucleotides: TGTGCCATCAGTGAGGGTGGGGGGATAAGCTCCTACGAGCAGTACTTC. Residues: CAISEGGGISSYEQYF.

CDR3 nucleotide sequence: TGTGCCAGCAGCTTAGCGCGTCGCAGGGAAGCTTTCTTT. Translated, it gives CASSLARRREAFF. J is TRBJ1-1 and V is TRBV7-2; D is unresolved. This CDR3 has 13 residues. Between the trimmed V and J ends, which lost 0 bases and 8 bases, there was a span of 10 bases. Germline V gene data show CDR1 as SGHTA and CDR2 as FQGNSA. Looking up the rest from reference TRBV7-2 and TRBJ1-1 gives the full variable domain: GAGVSQSPSNKVTEKGKDVELRCDPISGHTALYWYRQSLGQGLEFLIYFQGNSAPDKSGLPSDRFSAERTGGSVSTLTIQRTQQEDSAVYLCASSLARRREAFFGQGTRLTVV.

This sequence joins TRBV7-2 and TRBJ1-1; the D is unclear. The CDR3 is 11 amino acids. Germline assignment: CDR1 SGHTA and CDR2 FQGNSA. With 4 bases removed from V and 7 bases from J, the gap between germline ends came to 7 bases. The CDR3 bases are TGTGCCAGCAGCTCCAACTTTGAAGCTTTCTTT. Protein product: CASSSNFEAFF.

This clone came up a few times. The chain joins TRBV15 to TRBJ2-3; 9 bases agree with TRBD2. V gave up 2 bases and J gave up 2 bases; unmatched junction bases: 17. Per the germline V gene, CDR1 is LNHNV and CDR2 is YYDKDF (reference sequence). The CDR3 is 20 residues long. CDR3 bases: TGTGCCACCAGCAGACCTCGGGGCTCGAATAGCGGGGGTATCACAGATACGCAGTATTTT. Protein sequence: CATSRPRGSNSGGITDTQYF.

This clone was observed a handful of times. The genes are TRBV21-1 and TRBJ2-6; the table's D call TRBD1 went unverified against the DNA. TRBV21-1 is marked as a pseudogene. The CDR3 consists of 14 residues. In nucleotides, the CDR3 is TGTGCCAGCAGCAAGTTGGGGACAGGGGGCGTCCTGACTTTC. Translated, it gives CASSKLGTGGVLTF.

The chain has TRBV5-1 and TRBJ1-2; D ambiguous. Germline V gene data show CDR1 as SGHRS and CDR2 as YFSETQ. V lost 1 base and J lost 6, with 7 bases in between. The CDR3 totals 12 residues. In DNA form, the CDR3 reads TGCGCCAGCAGCTTGAACAGAGATGGCTACACCTTC. Its protein product is CASSLNRDGYTF.

The chain links TRBV29-1 to TRBJ2-3, with D possibly being TRBD2 (5 bases). The CDR3 is 11 amino acids. The germline V gene encodes CDR1 SQVTM and CDR2 ANQGSEA. V was cut by 6 bases and J by 8 bases, with 12 bases left in between. The CDR3 sequence: CSVFSAGTQYF. The CDR3 DNA reads TGCAGCGTCTTTAGCGCTGGTACGCAGTATTTT.

In its sample, this clone was seen a few times. The V call is TRBV5-1, the J call TRBJ2-2; D not resolved. The CDR3 spans 12 residues. Trimming removed 2 bases at V and 3 bases at J, with 2 bases between. CDR1 and CDR2 (germline): SGHRS, YFSETQ. The CDR3 reads CASSLDTGELFF. Here the CDR3 DNA reads TGCGCCAGCAGCTTAGACACCGGGGAGCTGTTTTTT.

This clone was detected only a few times. This chain joins TRBV30 and TRBJ2-2; D call uncertain. Germline CDR1 reads GTSNPN; CDR2 reads SVGIG (reference sequence). The CDR3 has 14 amino acids. Trimming removed 0 bases at V and 4 bases at J, with 9 bases between. CDR3 loop: CAWSVPEATGELFF. The CDR3 region has the DNA TGTGCCTGGAGTGTACCGGAAGCCACCGGGGAGCTGTTTTTT.

The V and J genes are TRBV12-5 and TRBJ2-6, with D possibly being TRBD2 (6 bases). Deletions cut 8 bases from V and 11 bases from J, with 19 bases between. The CDR3 totals 14 residues. The V gene's germline CDR1 is LGHNT and CDR2 FRNRAP. The CDR3 loop is CASSRERTGDVLTF. Here the CDR3 DNA reads TGTGCTAGTTCGCGGGAAAGGACCGGAGACGTCCTGACTTTC.

In this sample, this clone turned up a few times. The CDR3 nucleotides read TGTGCCAGCAAAACAGGGGGAAGGGAGACCCAGTACTTC. Translated, it gives CASKTGGRETQYF. J is TRBJ2-5 and V is TRBV6-1; TRBD1 matches 8 bases. This CDR3 spans 13 amino acids. The ends lost 7 bases at V and 5 bases at J; junction bases unmatched: 6. Germline V gene data show CDR1 as MNHNS and CDR2 as SASEGT.

The V call is TRBV20-1, the J call TRBJ1-4; D gene ambiguous. There are 10 residues in the CDR3. Germline loops: CDR1 DFQATT, CDR2 SNEGSKA (reference sequence). V lost 2 bases and J 8 bases, leaving 3 bases between the germline ends. CDR3 DNA sequence: TGCAGTGCTAGACGGGAAAAACTGTTTTTT. It specifies CSARREKLFF.

This clone was recorded at least ten times. In DNA form, the CDR3 reads TGTGCCAGCAACGGAATTCGGAATGAAAAACTGTTTTTT. This sequence encodes CASNGIRNEKLFF. This chain connects TRBV2 to TRBJ1-4; D not certain. The CDR3 covers 13 residues. Trimming removed 7 bases from V and 5 bases from J, with 11 bases in between. Per the germline V gene, CDR1 is SNHLY and CDR2 is FYNNEI.

This clone was counted a single time. The chain joins TRBV30 to TRBJ2-4; D may be TRBD2 (5 bases). This CDR3 is 15 amino acids long. The germline V and J ends were trimmed by 0 bases and 6 bases, with 15 bases remaining between them. Germline CDR1 and CDR2: GTSNPN and SVGIG (reference sequence). Here the CDR3 DNA reads TGTGCCTGGAGTGTAACCGGGGAAAGCTTAAACATTCAGTACTTC. Its protein is CAWSVTGESLNIQYF.

This clone was counted many times. The chain carries TRBV2 and TRBJ1-5; D not certain. Germline CDR1 SNHLY, CDR2 FYNNEI. The CDR3 contains 12 residues. Trimming stripped 2 bases from V and 8 bases from J, with 7 bases between. The CDR3 DNA reads TGTGCCAGCAGTGAAAGCTGGGAGCCCCAGCATTTT. It specifies CASSESWEPQHF.